These 22 T cell receptor beta chains came from one sample sequenced in a study of blood T cell repertoires in COVID-19. Here immunoSEQ multiplex PCR was the method, and the copy in TCRdb shows in-frame clones only, minus some. The data contain some 170,000 clones, around 77% of them singletons. Specimen: peripheral blood. The origin of the receptors is a man between 65 and 79 years old with acute or convalescent COVID-19.

The chain is built from TRBV19 and TRBJ1-2, with 12 bases that match TRBD1. Germline lookup yields CDR1 LNHDA and CDR2 SQIVND (reference sequence). The CDR3 contains 15 residues. V shed 7 bases and J 4 bases; nucleotides not matched to a gene: 7. The CDR3 nucleotides are TGTGCCAGTATAAGGGACAGGGGGCGCCTCTATGGCTACACCTTC. Its protein product is CASIRDRGRLYGYTF. Based on the CDR3 plus reference TRBV19 and TRBJ1-2, the full variable domain is DGGITQSPKYLFRKEGQNVTLSCEQNLNHDAMYWYRQDPGQGLRLIYYSQIVNDFQKGDIAEGYSVSREKKESFPLTVTSAQKNPTAFYLCASIRDRGRLYGYTFGSGTRLTVV.

This clone appeared a few times. V usage is TRBV12-5 and J usage is TRBJ1-2; 11 bases align to TRBD1. Germline CDR1 reads LGHNT; CDR2 reads FRNRAP. This CDR3 comprises 16 residues. Germline trimming cut 3 bases from V and 7 bases from J; bases unmatched to any gene: 10. CDR3 nucleotides: TGTGCTAGTGGTTTAACCGGGACAGGGGGGGGATCTGGCTACACCTTC. Protein sequence: CASGLTGTGGGSGYTF.

This sequence joins TRBV11-1 and TRBJ2-7, with a tentative D call TRBD2 (6 bases). CDR1 is SGHAT, CDR2 FQDESV, per germline (reference sequence). The CDR3 length is 13 residues. V was cut by 1 base and J by 3 bases, with 7 bases left in between. CDR3 nucleotide sequence: TGTGCCAGCAGCTTAGTTAGCGGCTACGAGCAGTACTTC. Its translation is CASSLVSGYEQYF.

The gene calls are TRBV30 and TRBJ2-7; D ambiguous. The CDR3 runs to 15 residues. Germline CDR1 GTSNPN, CDR2 SVGIG (reference sequence). The V end was cut by 2 bases, the J end by 3 bases, with 17 bases between. Here the CDR3 reads CAWSPPGTTGYEQYF. The CDR3, as DNA: TGTGCCTGGAGTCCTCCTGGTACGACGGGCTACGAGCAGTACTTC.

This sequence joins TRBV19 and TRBJ1-1; D not certain. This CDR3 is 17 amino acids long. Trimming shortened V by 1 base and J by 0 bases, and 15 bases separated the two germline ends. CDR1 LNHDA and CDR2 SQIVND come from the germline V gene (reference sequence). The DNA of the CDR3 is TGTGCCAGTAGTATAGGTCGAGGCGCCTCGATGAACACTGAAGCTTTCTTT. It specifies CASSIGRGASMNTEAFF. Looking up the rest from reference TRBV19 and TRBJ1-1 gives the full variable domain: DGGITQSPKYLFRKEGQNVTLSCEQNLNHDAMYWYRQDPGQGLRLIYYSQIVNDFQKGDIAEGYSVSREKKESFPLTVTSAQKNPTAFYLCASSIGRGASMNTEAFFGQGTRLTVV.

This clone was seen a handful of times. V and J are TRBV28 and TRBJ1-5; D is uncertain. Germline CDR1 MDHEN, CDR2 SYDVKM. The V gene lost 2 bases and the J gene lost 4 bases, with 18 bases spanning the gap. The length of the CDR3 is 17 residues. In nucleotides, the CDR3 is TGTGCCAGCAGTTTACCGATGGGCACCGCAATAAATCAGCCCCAGCATTTT. Its translation: CASSLPMGTAINQPQHF.

The chain is built from TRBV18 and TRBJ1-2, with D possibly being TRBD1 (5 bases). V lost 5 bases to trimming and J lost 4 bases, with 17 bases between them. The CDR3 consists of 15 residues. Germline V lookup: CDR1 KGHSH, CDR2 LQKENI. The CDR3 DNA reads as TGTGCCAGCTCAACGAGCCCCGGGGGAACCTATGGCTACACCTTC. Translated: CASSTSPGGTYGYTF.

This clone was observed a handful of times. The chain is built from TRBV6-2 or TRBV6-3 and TRBJ1-5; possibly TRBD1 for D (6 bases). Germline lookup yields CDR1 MNHEY and CDR2 SVGEGT. The length of the CDR3 is 15 residues. Between the trimmed V and J ends, which lost 5 bases and 7 bases, there was a span of 18 bases. The CDR3 coding sequence is TGTGCCAGCAGTGATAGGACAGCCACGGGGCAGCCCCAGCATTTT. Protein product: CASSDRTATGQPQHF.

This chain joins TRBV6-4 and TRBJ2-1, with 9 bases identical to TRBD2. Trimming took 4 bases from V and 3 from J; bases not matched to a gene: 7. This CDR3 region has 16 residues. The germline V gene encodes CDR1 MRHNA and CDR2 SNTAGT. CDR3 loop: CASSGGPLAGYNEQFF. CDR3 nucleotides: TGTGCCAGCAGTGGGGGCCCACTAGCGGGCTACAATGAGCAGTTCTTC.

This clone was recorded a few times. Possible read error: a much larger clone is one base away. The sample has other DNA sequences that encode this CDR3 too. J is TRBJ1-1 and V is TRBV5-1; TRBD1 is a possible D gene (6 bases). The CDR3 length is 13 residues. Germline CDR1 is SGHRS and CDR2 is YFSETQ. V was pared by 4 bases and J by 1 base, with 8 bases between. The CDR3 spells CASSLTGNTEAFF. As DNA, the CDR3 is TGCGCCAGCAGCCTGACAGGGAACACTGAAGCTTTCTTT.

The chain recombines TRBV6-5 with TRBJ2-5; 7 bases are shared with TRBD2. Germline V gene lookup returns CDR1 MNHEY and CDR2 SVGAGI. The CDR3 is 13 amino acids. J was trimmed by 1 base and V by 4 bases; bases with no gene match: 0. The CDR3 DNA sequence: TGTGCCAGCAGTTCTAGCGGCCAAGAGACCCAGTACTTC. Its translation is CASSSSGQETQYF.

This clone was picked up one time. The CDR3 sequence is CASSPELTSGPYEQYF. The CDR3 DNA sequence: TGCGCCAGCAGCCCGGAACTGACTAGCGGTCCCTACGAGCAGTACTTC. This chain links TRBV5-1 with TRBJ2-7, with 9 bases matching TRBD2. V lost 4 bases, J lost 2 bases, and 10 bases stayed unmatched. The germline V gene has CDR1 SGHRS and CDR2 YFSETQ. CDR3 size: 16 residues.

V is TRBV10-3 and J is TRBJ1-5; possibly TRBD1 for D (6 bases). The V end was cut by 10 bases, the J end by 5 bases, with 18 bases between. Germline V lookup: CDR1 ENHRY, CDR2 SYGVKD. The CDR3 contains 14 residues. Written as DNA, the CDR3 is TGTGCCACCCAGGGGTCCGGGACGGATCAGCCCCAGCATTTT. Amino acid sequence: CATQGSGTDQPQHF.

The chain carries TRBV18 and TRBJ1-6; 8 positions agree with TRBD1. The CDR3 loop spans 14 amino acids. In germline, CDR1 is KGHSH, CDR2 LQKENI. Trimming took 3 bases from V and 14 from J; bases not matched to a gene: 9. CDR3 region: CASSPTGASRALHF. The CDR3 nucleotides are TGTGCCAGCTCACCGACAGGGGCCTCAAGGGCCCTCCACTTT. Full variable domain (rest looked up from reference TRBV18 and TRBJ1-6): NAGVMQNPRHLVRRRGQEARLRCSPMKGHSHVYWYRQLPEEGLKFMVYLQKENIIDESGMPKERFSAEFPKEGPSILRIQQVVRGDSAAYFCASSPTGASRALHFGNGTRLTVT.

The rearrangement joins TRBV6-5 to TRBJ1-5; D might be TRBD1 (5 bases). Germline V gene lookup returns CDR1 MNHEY and CDR2 SVGAGI. The CDR3 runs to 15 residues. V was shortened by 5 bases and J by 6 bases, with 17 bases between the two germline ends. The CDR3 DNA reads as TGTGCCAGCAGTCCCGGTGGGGGGGTGGGTCAGCCCCAGCATTTT. Encoded protein: CASSPGGGVGQPQHF.

The rearrangement links TRBV18 to TRBJ2-5; a weak D match, TRBD1 (5 bases). V was cut by 6 bases and J by 0 bases, with 17 bases left in between. Germline loops: CDR1 KGHSH, CDR2 LQKENI. This CDR3 is 16 amino acids long. CDR3 coding DNA: TGTGCCAGCTCCGCATTTTGGGGCAAAGACCAAGAGACCCAGTACTTC. Translated: CASSAFWGKDQETQYF.

This chain joins TRBV3-1 (or the pseudogene TRBV3-2) and TRBJ2-5; perhaps TRBD2 as D (6 bases). Deletions cut 3 bases from V and 5 bases from J, with 16 bases between. The V gene's germline CDR1 is LGHDT and CDR2 YNNKEL (reference sequence). The CDR3 length is 15 residues. This chain's CDR3 is CASSQGPRGVETQYF. CDR3 nucleotide sequence: TGTGCCAGCAGCCAGGGACCGCGCGGGGTGGAGACCCAGTACTTC.

This chain's CDR3 is CASSRATSGVLIDTQYF. CDR3 DNA: TGTGCCAGTAGTCGGGCCACTAGCGGGGTCCTCATAGATACGCAGTATTTT. This chain links TRBV19 with TRBJ2-3, with TRBD2 matching 10 bases. Germline V gene sequence: CDR1 LNHDA, CDR2 SQIVND (reference sequence). The CDR3 runs 17 residues. After removal of 5 bases from V and 5 bases from J, the junction contained 13 bases not matched to a gene.

V is TRBV11-3 and J is TRBJ2-1, with TRBD2 matching 15 bases. V dropped 4 bases and J dropped 4; count of bases not matched to a gene: 2. Germline lookup yields CDR1 SGHNT and CDR2 YENEEA. This CDR3 spans 16 amino acids. This chain's CDR3 is CASSSGLAGGYNEQFF. Here the CDR3 DNA reads TGTGCCAGCAGCTCCGGACTAGCGGGAGGGTACAATGAGCAGTTCTTC. Drawing the rest from reference TRBV11-3 and TRBJ2-1, the complete variable domain is EAGVVQSPRYKIIEKKQPVAFWCNPISGHNTLYWYLQNLGQGPELLIRYENEEAVDDSQLPKDRFSAERLKGVDSTLKIQPAELGDSAVYLCASSSGLAGGYNEQFFGPGTRLTVL.

CDR3 DNA sequence: TGTGCCAGCAGTTACCAGGGGATAAATTCACCCCTCCACTTT. Translation gives CASSYQGINSPLHF. The J gene is TRBJ1-6, the V gene TRBV6-5, with D possibly TRBD1 on 6 matching bases. The CDR3 is made up of 14 amino acids. Trimming removed 2 bases from V and 7 bases from J, with 9 bases in between. In germline, CDR1 is MNHEY, CDR2 SVGAGI.

CDR3 coding DNA: TGTGCCAGCAGTTACGATAGCGGGAGGGGCTCCTACAATGAGCAGTTCTTC. Protein product: CASSYDSGRGSYNEQFF. J is TRBJ2-1 and V is TRBV6-2 or TRBV6-3, with 11 bases matching TRBD2. Germline V gene data show CDR1 as MNHEY and CDR2 as SVGEGT. The length of the CDR3 is 17 residues. V shed 2 bases, J shed 0 bases, and the junction held 3 bases outside the gene matches.

V gene TRBV12-5 combines with J gene TRBJ1-3; 9 bases match TRBD1. V was clipped by 3 bases and J by 0 bases; unmatched bases: 9. This CDR3 comprises 18 residues. Germline V lookup: CDR1 LGHNT, CDR2 FRNRAP. The CDR3 DNA follows: TGTGCTAGTGGTTTCGACCCGGGACAGGGCCGCTCTGGAAACACCATATATTTT. It is translated as CASGFDPGQGRSGNTIYF.